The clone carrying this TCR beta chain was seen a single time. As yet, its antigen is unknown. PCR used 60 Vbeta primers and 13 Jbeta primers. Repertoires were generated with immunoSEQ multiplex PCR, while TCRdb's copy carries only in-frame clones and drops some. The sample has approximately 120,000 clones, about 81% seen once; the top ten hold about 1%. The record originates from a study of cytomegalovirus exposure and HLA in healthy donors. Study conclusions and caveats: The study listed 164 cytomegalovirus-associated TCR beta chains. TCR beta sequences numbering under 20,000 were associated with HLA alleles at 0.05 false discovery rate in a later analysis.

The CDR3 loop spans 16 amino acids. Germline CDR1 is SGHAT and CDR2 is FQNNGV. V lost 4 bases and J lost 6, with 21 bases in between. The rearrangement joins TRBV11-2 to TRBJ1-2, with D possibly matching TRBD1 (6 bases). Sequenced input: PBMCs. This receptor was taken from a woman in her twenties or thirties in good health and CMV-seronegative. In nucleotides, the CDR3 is TGTGCCAGCAGCTCACCTCGAACAGGGAAGGAAAATGGCTACACCTTC. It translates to CASSSPRTGKENGYTF.